This T cell receptor (beta chain) was identified during a study of T cell responses to AZD1222 COVID-19 vaccine (dated by TCRdb to about 2021). With respect to the entire study: TCR sequencing was performed for over 230 trial participants, of whom 207 were given two doses of AZD1222 and approximately 26 were given two doses of MenACWY control vaccine. Trial participants were enrolled into age subgroups of 18-55, 56-69 and 70-plus years, which contained about 150, 27 and 61 TCR-sequenced participants, respectively. Beyond this particular receptor, the publication reports: No day 14 peak-response samples were available, so repertoires were characterized only after the peak T cell response. Conclusions about previously exposed vaccinees were limited because only a handful of AZD1222 recipients were SARS-CoV-2 seropositive at baseline. Vaccine-associated CD4 TCRs spanned the whole spike protein, with dominant responses in regions 160-218 and 743-854. The 56-69-year group was small, and its depth increase did not reach significance, likely because of low power. Nearly half of unique spike-specific TCRs reportedly recognized epitopes outside regions mutated in the B.1.351 and B.1.1.7 variants. Participants were mostly white British and included more females than males, and it was suggested by the authors that clonal diversity may have been underestimated. After two AZD1222 doses, spike-specific TCR breadth and depth were significantly higher than at day 0 and than in MenACWY recipients.

Worth noting for this clone: The specificity of this receptor is unknown. It has no much larger one-base neighbor in the sample; base qualities were not kept.

The CDR3 regions of human TCRbeta chains were subjected to immunosequencing. On the authors' methods: Repertoire TCRs were checked for matches against a reference library of SARS-CoV-2-specific TCRs that had been generated using the MIRA antigen-specificity platform. Breadth was defined as the fraction of unique TCRs that were SARS-CoV-2-associated, and depth was defined as the fraction of total T cells that were SARS-CoV-2-associated. Using the MIRA data, each spike-specific TCR was mapped to the spike region that the TCR reacts to and placed in a CD4 or CD8 class. Log10-transformed breadth and depth values were compared by one-way ANOVA with Sidak's multiple comparisons tests. TCRdb provides this immuneACCESS table in a form limited to in-frame rearrangements. Some clones are lacking; in checked studies, under half of them reflect an unresolved V gene, and why the rest are absent is not known. V, J and clone size are those of that table, while D and trimming were read from the DNA. A total of almost 70,000 clones appear in this sample, approximately 87% of them only once. The biggest ten clones account for around 25% of the sample.

The time point label corresponds to: about 28 days (+/-7) after the second vaccine dose. Because spike-specific TCR depth and breadth did not differ between the two schedules, AZD1222 recipients who got a second dose at roughly 4 weeks were pooled with those who got a second dose at roughly 12 weeks. Samples from vaccinated people were obtained from the UK trials COV001 and COV002, which included a single-blind randomized controlled phase 2/3 trial of AZD1222 (ChAdOx1 nCoV-19) in healthy adults. For TCRbeta chain sequencing, PBMC samples were collected from trial participants at day 0 and at day 28 after the second dose. The V and J ends are trimmed by 11 bases and 2 bases, leaving 15 bases between them. Reading from cysteine to phenylalanine, the CDR3 counts 13 amino acids. This entry keeps only the CDR3 DNA: 39 bases, framed from base 1. CDR1 MNHEY and CDR2 SVGAGI were looked up in the germline V gene.

The source material was peripheral blood, sampled 28 days after the second AZD1222 dose. The sequence was obtained from an adult who received the AZD1222 COVID-19 vaccine. Recombination connected TRBV6-5 to TRBJ1-2, with TRBD1 as a weak D call on 6 bases. The DNA sequence is as follows: TGTGCCGGCGGGGCGGGGACAAACTATGGCTACACCTTC. It translates to CAGGAGTNYGYTF.